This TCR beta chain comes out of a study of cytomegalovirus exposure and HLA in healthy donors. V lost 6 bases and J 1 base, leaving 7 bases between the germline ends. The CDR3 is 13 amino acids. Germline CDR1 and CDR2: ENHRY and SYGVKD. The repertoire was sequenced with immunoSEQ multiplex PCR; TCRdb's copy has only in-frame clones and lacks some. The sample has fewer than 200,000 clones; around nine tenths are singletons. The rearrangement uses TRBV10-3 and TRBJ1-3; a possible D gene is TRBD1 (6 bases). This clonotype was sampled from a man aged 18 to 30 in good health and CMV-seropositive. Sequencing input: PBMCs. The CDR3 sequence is CAIRGTSGNTIYF. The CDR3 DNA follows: TGTGCCATCAGGGGGACATCTGGAAACACCATATATTTT.